The clone carrying this T cell receptor (beta chain) was detected only a few times. Antigen specificity is unknown. These data originate in a study of identical twins. Regarding the study as a whole: Potential partial confounding of zero-insertion analyses by invariant MAIT and iNKT cells was noted.

Germline loops: CDR1 SGHTA, CDR2 FQGNSA. This CDR3 region has 14 residues. Trimming shortened V by 10 bases and J by 9 bases, and 19 bases separated the two germline ends. TCRdb redid the calling of the 5' RACE reads with MiXCR, one entry per CDR3 protein. The table shows a few hundred thousand distinct CDR3 sequences, with approximately 10% occurring only once. The V call is TRBV7-2, the J call TRBJ1-6; tentatively, D is TRBD1 (5 bases). Sample: memory T cells sorted from blood. The clonotype comes from a man in his fifties or sixties in good health. CDR3 nucleotide sequence: TGTGCCACCAACCGGTACGGGGGGGGTTCACCCCTCCACTTT. It specifies CATNRYGGGSPLHF. Supplemented by reference TRBV7-2 and TRBJ1-6, the full variable domain reads GAGVSQSPSNKVTEKGKDVELRCDPISGHTALYWYRQSLGQGLEFLIYFQGNSAPDKSGLPSDRFSAERTGGSVSTLTIQRTQQEDSAVYLCATNRYGGGSPLHFGNGTRLTVT.